Listed below are T cell receptor beta chains from one sample, sequenced in a study of memory CD4+ T cells and cytomegalovirus serostatus. This table comes from immunoSEQ multiplex PCR, and its TCRdb copy is limited to in-frame clones, with some not included. The table records under 80,000 clones, 82% of them present only once. Material: memory CD4+ T cells from blood. The receptors were gathered from an adult in good health and CMV-seronegative. CDR3s include the opening cysteine and the closing phenylalanine or tryptophan. A D gene is named only where the DNA matches it firmly. A clone size is listed for some rows: how often the clone was seen (once, few, many), or a class if it is expanded.

CDR3 | DNA | size | J | D | length | V
CASSPSQDRDYEQYF | TGTGCCAGCTCACCGTCCCAGGACAGGGACTACGAGCAGTACTTC | . | TRBJ2-7 | TRBD1 | 15 | TRBV18
CAPGPYTGELFF | TGTGCCCCGGGGCCCTACACCGGGGAGCTGTTTTTT | . | TRBJ2-2 | . | 12 | TRBV7-9
CASSPPLEAGYSYEQYF | TGTGCCAGTAGTCCCCCCCTCGAGGCGGGGTACTCCTACGAGCAGTACTTC | once | TRBJ2-7 | . | 17 | TRBV19
CASRRQSGGTEAFF | TGTGCCAGCCGTCGACAGTCGGGGGGCACTGAAGCTTTCTTT | few | TRBJ1-1 | . | 14 | TRBV7-6
CASSLGTGGYGYTF | TGTGCCAGCAGCTTGGGGACAGGCGGGTATGGCTACACCTTC | few | TRBJ1-2 | TRBD1 | 14 | TRBV5-6
CASSVEGGQDHTGELFF | TGTGCCAGCAGCGTAGAGGGGGGACAGGACCACACCGGGGAGCTGTTTTTT | medium-sized | TRBJ2-2 | TRBD1 | 17 | TRBV9
CASSLIGSNQPQHF | TGTGCCAGCAGTTTAATTGGGTCTAATCAGCCCCAGCATTTT | . | TRBJ1-5 | . | 14 | TRBV28
CAWRRQEEKLFF | TGTGCCTGGAGAAGACAGGAAGAAAAACTGTTTTTT | . | TRBJ1-4 | . | 12 | TRBV30
CASSFGALPEQYF | TGTGCCAGCAGCTTTGGGGCACTCCCCGAGCAGTACTTC | . | TRBJ2-7 | . | 13 | TRBV7-9
CASRMGQGDSRSNQPQHF | TGTGCCAGTAGAATGGGACAGGGGGACAGTCGCAGCAATCAGCCCCAGCATTTT | few | TRBJ1-5 | TRBD1 | 18 | TRBV19
CASKYSMNTEAFF | TGCGCCAGCAAGTACAGTATGAACACTGAAGCTTTCTTT | few | TRBJ1-1 | . | 13 | TRBV10-1
CASSQVGSVGFSPLHF | TGCGCCAGCAGCCAAGTCGGGTCGGTGGGTTTTTCACCCCTCCACTTT | . | TRBJ1-6 | . | 16 | TRBV4-1
CASSWLWRGDQPQHF | TGTGCCAGCAGCTGGCTTTGGAGGGGGGATCAGCCCCAGCATTTT | . | TRBJ1-5 | . | 15 | TRBV5-8
CASSASGTGTDTQYF | TGTGCCAGCAGTGCCTCCGGGACAGGCACAGATACGCAGTATTTT | . | TRBJ2-3 | TRBD1 | 15 | TRBV11-3
CASSVAFGVGVGLAYNEQFF | TGTGCCAGCAGCGTAGCTTTCGGGGTAGGAGTGGGGCTAGCCTACAATGAGCAGTTCTTC | . | TRBJ2-1 | . | 20 | TRBV9
CASSPRLASYNEQFF | TGTGCCAGCAGCCCCCGACTAGCTTCCTACAATGAGCAGTTCTTC | once | TRBJ2-1 | TRBD2 | 15 | TRBV9
CASRKGASTDTQYF | TGTGCCAGCAGGAAGGGGGCTAGCACAGATACGCAGTATTTT | . | TRBJ2-3 | TRBD1 | 14 | TRBV2
CASSLAPTGVSSYNEQFF | TGCGCCAGCAGCTTGGCCCCGACAGGGGTTAGCTCCTACAATGAGCAGTTCTTC | . | TRBJ2-1 | TRBD1 | 18 | TRBV5-1
CASSPRETGMNSPLHF | TGTGCCAGCTCACCACGGGAAACAGGGATGAATTCACCCCTCCACTTT | once | TRBJ1-6 | . | 16 | TRBV18
CASSGPVWDNEQFF | TGTGCCAGCAGCGGTCCGGTTTGGGACAATGAGCAGTTCTTC | medium-sized | TRBJ2-1 | . | 14 | TRBV9
CASSSTIGGGKSGANVLTF | TGTGCCAGCAGTTCCACCATAGGGGGGGGGAAGTCTGGGGCCAACGTCCTGACTTTC | . | TRBJ2-6 | . | 19 | TRBV28
CASSLGQGALQSGANVLTF | TGTGCCAGCAGCTTGGGGCAGGGGGCACTTCAATCGGGGGCCAACGTCCTGACTTTC | . | TRBJ2-6 | TRBD1 | 19 | TRBV5-5
CASNGGAGEQFF | TGTGCCAGCAACGGGGGGGCAGGGGAGCAGTTCTTC | . | TRBJ2-1 | TRBD2 | 12 | TRBV18
CASSYSAGQGQETQYF | TGTGCCAGCAGCTACTCGGCAGGACAGGGTCAAGAGACCCAGTACTTC | few | TRBJ2-5 | TRBD1 | 16 | TRBV7-6
CASSLGGPRVVTQYF | TGTGCCAGCAGCTTAGGTGGGCCGAGGGTGGTGACCCAGTACTTC | . | TRBJ2-5 | . | 15 | TRBV7-2
CASSHNRVEAFF | TGTGCCAGCAGCCACAACAGGGTTGAAGCTTTCTTT | few | TRBJ1-1 | . | 12 | TRBV5-6
CASSSLPGQNTEAFF | TGCGCCAGCAGCTCCCTACCGGGACAGAACACTGAAGCTTTCTTT | . | TRBJ1-1 | . | 15 | TRBV5-1
CASRTPNYGYTF | TGTGCCAGCAGGACTCCTAACTATGGCTACACCTTC | . | TRBJ1-2 | . | 12 | TRBV28
CAWSPGGTGGSGNTIYF | TGTGCCTGGAGTCCAGGCGGGACAGGGGGCTCTGGAAACACCATATATTTT | . | TRBJ1-3 | TRBD1 | 17 | TRBV30
CASSLEAGGRGNYGYTF | TGTGCCAGCAGCTTAGAGGCGGGAGGGAGGGGGAACTATGGCTACACCTTC | . | TRBJ1-2 | . | 17 | TRBV13
CASSSAVRGDTQYF | TGTGCCAGCAGCTCGGCGGTGAGGGGAGATACGCAGTATTTT | . | TRBJ2-3 | . | 14 | TRBV7-2
CASRSYRGETQYF | TGTGCCAGCAGGAGCTACAGGGGCGAGACCCAGTACTTC | . | TRBJ2-5 | TRBD1 | 13 | TRBV7-6
CASSPGQGPSGYTF | TGTGCCAGCTCACCAGGACAGGGTCCGTCTGGCTACACCTTC | . | TRBJ1-2 | TRBD1 | 14 | TRBV18
CASSPSGTGTDTQYF | TGTGCCAGCAGTCCCAGCGGGACAGGGACAGATACGCAGTATTTT | . | TRBJ2-3 | TRBD1 | 15 | TRBV6-5
CASRPDRAVSPLHF | TGTGCCAGCAGACCTGACAGGGCGGTTTCACCCCTCCACTTT | . | TRBJ1-6 | TRBD1 | 14 | TRBV6-6
CASSKRGGNQPQHF | TGTGCCAGCAGCAAAAGGGGGGGAAATCAGCCCCAGCATTTT | . | TRBJ1-5 | . | 14 | TRBV21-1
CASRGGGGQPQHF | TGTGCCAGCAGGGGGGGCGGAGGTCAGCCCCAGCATTTT | . | TRBJ1-5 | . | 13 | TRBV28
CAISEREPAYEQYF | TGTGCCATCAGTGAGCGGGAGCCGGCCTACGAGCAGTACTTC | . | TRBJ2-7 | . | 14 | TRBV10-3
CASSLEIAPYEQYF | TGTGCCAGCAGCTTGGAGATAGCGCCCTACGAGCAGTACTTC | . | TRBJ2-7 | . | 14 | TRBV5-6
CASSIDISSGANVLTF | TGTGCCAGTAGTATAGATATCAGCTCTGGGGCCAACGTCCTGACTTTC | . | TRBJ2-6 | . | 16 | TRBV19
CASSLRSSPDTQYF | TGTGCCAGCAGCTTAAGAAGCAGTCCGGATACGCAATATTTT | . | TRBJ2-3 | . | 14 | TRBV7-3
CASSLTSGGSPYEQYF | TGTGCCAGCAGCCTAACCAGTGGCGGGAGTCCCTACGAGCAGTACTTC | . | TRBJ2-7 | TRBD2 | 16 | TRBV11-2